This entry lists 14 T cell receptor beta chains sequenced from one sample in a study of T cell repertoires in cytomegalovirus infection. TCRdb re-derived calls from the reads in MiXCR, one entry per CDR3 protein. The sample lists some 230,000 distinct CDR3 sequences; over 20% were seen once. Sequences were obtained from CD8+ T cells from PBMCs. These receptors all come from a human donor in good health (CMV status not recorded). Some clones in this sample may be carry-over from other donors' samples.

This clonotype was found a few times. The V and J genes are TRBV5-5 and TRBJ2-7, with D perhaps TRBD1 or TRBD2 (5 bases each). Germline V lookup: CDR1 SGHKS, CDR2 YYEKEE (reference sequence). The CDR3 consists of 13 residues. V gave up 0 bases and J gave up 6 bases, with 10 bases separating them. In DNA, the CDR3 is TGTGCCAGCAGCTTGGGGGTGGGACCCGAGCAGTACTTC. Its protein product is CASSLGVGPEQYF. The full variable domain, in which reference TRBV5-5 and TRBJ2-7 provide the parts outside the CDR3, is DAGVTQSPTHLIKTRGQQVTLRCSPISGHKSVSWYQQVLGQGPQFIFQYYEKEERGRGNFPDRFSARQFPNYSSELNVNALLLGDSALYLCASSLGVGPEQYFGPGTRLTVT.

The V call is TRBV2, the J call TRBJ2-1, with 14 bases lining up with TRBD2. Germline V gene data show CDR1 as SNHLY and CDR2 as FYNNEI. The CDR3 spans 22 residues. The J segment lost 7 bases and the V segment lost 0 bases, leaving 20 bases of the junction unmatched. The CDR3 sequence: CASSEAHRGAGTSGGLGNEQFF. CDR3 DNA: TGTGCCAGCAGTGAAGCGCACCGGGGTGCGGGGACTAGCGGGGGCTTAGGGAATGAGCAGTTCTTC.

In its sample, this clonotype was seen a few times. The chain employs TRBV27 and TRBJ2-3, with D hard to call. The V gene's germline CDR1 is MNHEY and CDR2 SMNVEV (reference sequence). V dropped 3 bases and J dropped 2 bases, with 12 bases sitting between them. This CDR3 comprises 15 residues. The CDR3 coding sequence is TGTGCCAGCAGTTTTAATTCGCGTCTCACAGATACGCAGTATTTT. This translates into CASSFNSRLTDTQYF.

The J gene is TRBJ2-3, the V gene TRBV4-1; TRBD1 matches at 7 bases. From germline, CDR1 is MGHRA and CDR2 YSYEKL. The length of the CDR3 is 16 residues. V lost 0 bases, J lost 3 bases, and 6 bases stayed unmatched. This chain's CDR3 is CASSQEPEGATDTQYF. In nucleotides, the CDR3 is TGCGCCAGCAGCCAAGAACCAGAGGGGGCGACAGATACGCAGTATTTT.

J is TRBJ1-1 and V is TRBV20-1; 7 positions match TRBD1. CDR3 length: 16 residues. CDR1 is DFQATT, CDR2 SNEGSKA, per germline (reference sequence). Trimming at V came to 6 bases and at J to 3 bases, leaving 16 bases not matched to a gene. The CDR3 sequence: CSAIQAITGADTEAFF. In DNA form, the CDR3 reads TGCAGTGCCATTCAGGCCATCACAGGGGCGGACACTGAAGCTTTCTTT.

The chain is built from TRBV7-2 and TRBJ2-1, with D perhaps TRBD2 (7 bases). Trimming stripped 4 bases from V and 4 bases from J, with 14 bases between. This CDR3 has 15 residues. The germline V gene encodes CDR1 SGHTA and CDR2 FQGNSA. The CDR3 protein is CASSSRGGDYNEQFF. The CDR3 nucleotides read TGTGCCAGCAGCTCAAGGGGGGGAGATTACAATGAGCAGTTCTTC.

The chain carries TRBV29-1 and TRBJ1-4; D is possibly TRBD1 (6 bases). Trimming removed 5 bases at V and 7 bases at J, with 14 bases between. The CDR3 spans 13 residues. Germline V lookup: CDR1 SQVTM, CDR2 ANQGSEA. CDR3 loop: CSVLGAQREKLFF. CDR3 coding DNA: TGCAGCGTTCTGGGGGCCCAGCGTGAAAAACTGTTTTTT.

This clonotype occurred a few times. The V and J genes are TRBV6-5 and TRBJ1-1; D unclear. Germline CDR1 and CDR2: MNHEY and SVGAGI. Trimming removed 5 bases from V and 2 bases from J, with 12 bases in between. This CDR3 is 14 amino acids long. In DNA, the CDR3 is TGTGCCAGCAGTCCCCTCGGACCTAACACTGAAGCTTTCTTT. Its protein is CASSPLGPNTEAFF.

V usage is TRBV28 and J usage is TRBJ2-5; a possible D gene is TRBD1 (5 bases). The CDR3 runs to 14 residues. Trimming left V 6 bases short and J 5 bases short, with 16 bases between. CDR1 and CDR2 (germline): MDHEN, SYDVKM. The CDR3 DNA reads TGTGCCAGCAGCCCCAGGGCCGAATTGGAGACCCAGTACTTC. This codes for CASSPRAELETQYF.

Worth noting for this clonotype: This may stem from a read error, because a much larger clone lies one nucleotide away. CDR3 bases: TGTGCCAGCGGATTTACGCCGGGACTTGTTAATGAAAAACTGTTTTTT. The encoded protein is CASGFTPGLVNEKLFF. J is TRBJ1-4 and V is TRBV28; TRBD1 is a possible D gene (5 bases). Trimming left V 8 bases short and J 4 bases short, with 20 bases between. The CDR3 spans 16 residues. Germline V gives CDR1 MDHEN, CDR2 SYDVKM.

Concerning this clonotype itself: A read error may account for a junction end that differs from germline. This chain uses TRBV7-2 with TRBJ2-7; possibly TRBD1 for D (5 bases). Germline V gene data show CDR1 as SGHTA and CDR2 as FQGNSA. This CDR3 spans 13 amino acids. The CDR3 spells CASSFCGAYEQYF. The CDR3 nucleotides are TGTGCCAGTAGCTTCTGTGGGGCATACGAGCAGTACTTC.

The CDR3 bases are TGCGCCAGCAGCCAAGAAGGGGCAGGACCAGATACGCAGTATTTT. This codes for CASSQEGAGPDTQYF. The chain joins TRBV4-1 to TRBJ2-3, with D possibly being TRBD1 (5 bases). The CDR3 consists of 15 residues. V lost 0 bases to trimming and J lost 4 bases, with 11 bases between them. The germline V gene has CDR1 MGHRA and CDR2 YSYEKL.

About this clonotype itself: A much bigger clone sits one base away, suggesting this may be a read error. The chain couples TRBV7-1 to TRBJ1-1; 7 nucleotides match TRBD1. TRBV7-1 is an open reading frame whose function is uncertain. This CDR3 contains 13 residues. The CDR3, as DNA: TGTGCCAGCAGTCGGACAGGAAACACTAAAGCTTTCTTT. It yields the protein CASSRTGNTKAFF.

The genes are TRBV29-1 and TRBJ1-4; no clear D gene. The CDR3 is made up of 12 amino acids. CDR1 is SQVTM, CDR2 ANQGSEA, per germline. With 7 bases removed from V and 5 bases from J, the gap between germline ends came to 11 bases. The CDR3 coding sequence is TGCAGCGCCACCCTCCTCAATGAAAAACTGTTTTTT. Amino acid sequence: CSATLLNEKLFF.